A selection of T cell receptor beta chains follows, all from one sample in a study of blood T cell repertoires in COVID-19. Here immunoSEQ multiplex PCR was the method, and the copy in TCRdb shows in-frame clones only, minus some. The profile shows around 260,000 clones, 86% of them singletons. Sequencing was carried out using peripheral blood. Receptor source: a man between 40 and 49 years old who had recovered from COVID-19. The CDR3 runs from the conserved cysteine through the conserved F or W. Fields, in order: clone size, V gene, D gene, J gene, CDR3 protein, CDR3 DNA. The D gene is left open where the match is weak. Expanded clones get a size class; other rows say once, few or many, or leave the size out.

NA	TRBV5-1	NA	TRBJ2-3	CASSTRQPDTQYF	TGCGCCAGCAGCACACGACAGCCAGATACGCAGTATTTT
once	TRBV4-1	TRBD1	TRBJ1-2	CASSPGDRYGYTF	TGCGCCAGCAGCCCAGGGGACAGGTATGGCTACACCTTC
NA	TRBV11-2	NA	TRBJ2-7	CASSLPRGLSYEQYF	TGTGCCAGCAGCCTCCCGCGGGGCCTCTCCTACGAGCAGTACTTC
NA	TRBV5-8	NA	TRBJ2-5	CASSLGLNNHQETQYF	TGTGCCAGCAGCTTGGGTTTAAACAACCATCAAGAGACCCAGTACTTC
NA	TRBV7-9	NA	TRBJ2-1	CASSLTGANEQFF	TGTGCCAGCAGCTTAACGGGAGCTAATGAGCAGTTCTTC
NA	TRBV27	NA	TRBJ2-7	CASRFLGKTDEQYF	TGTGCCAGCAGATTTTTGGGGAAGACAGACGAGCAGTACTTC
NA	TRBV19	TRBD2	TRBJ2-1	CASSISASGSNEQFF	TGTGCCAGTAGTATTTCGGCTAGCGGGAGCAATGAGCAGTTCTTC
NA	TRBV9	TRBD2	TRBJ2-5	CASSDNSGRGETQYF	TGTGCCAGCAGCGACAATAGCGGGAGGGGAGAGACCCAGTACTTC
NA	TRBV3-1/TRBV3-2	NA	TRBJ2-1	CASSTRVRTNNEQFF	TGTGCCAGCAGCACGCGGGTTAGAACTAACAATGAGCAGTTCTTC
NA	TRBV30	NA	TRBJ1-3	CAWIIAGRFGNTIYF	TGTGCCTGGATAATTGCAGGGAGGTTCGGAAACACCATATATTTT
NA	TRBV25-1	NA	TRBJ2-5	CASSGEIETQYF	TGTGCCAGCAGTGGGGAGATAGAGACCCAGTACTTC
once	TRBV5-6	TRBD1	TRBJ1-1	CASSWPGQGNTEAFF	TGTGCCAGCAGCTGGCCGGGACAGGGGAACACTGAAGCTTTCTTT
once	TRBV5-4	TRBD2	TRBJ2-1	CASRRGLAGDNEQFF	TGTGCCAGCAGACGGGGACTAGCGGGAGACAATGAGCAGTTCTTC
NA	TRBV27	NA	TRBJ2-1	CASSLSRLGDYNEQFF	TGTGCCAGCAGTTTATCTAGACTAGGAGATTACAATGAGCAGTTCTTC
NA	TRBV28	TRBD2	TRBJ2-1	CASSLTSHGEQFF	TGTGCCAGCAGTCTGACTAGCCATGGTGAGCAGTTCTTC
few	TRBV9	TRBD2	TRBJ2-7	CASSPRGAGGHEQYF	TGTGCCAGCAGCCCCCGGGGGGCGGGAGGCCACGAGCAGTACTTC
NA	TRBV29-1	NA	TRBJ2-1	CSVWTADNEQFF	TGCAGCGTTTGGACAGCAGACAATGAGCAGTTCTTC
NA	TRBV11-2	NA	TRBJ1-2	CASSLVTGPGHTF	TGTGCCAGCAGCTTAGTTACAGGACCCGGTCACACCTTC
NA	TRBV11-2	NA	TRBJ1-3	CASSERDGLSTIYF	TGTGCCAGCAGCGAACGGGATGGCCTTTCGACCATATATTTT
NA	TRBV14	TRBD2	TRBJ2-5	CASSQPGLAGGRETQYF	TGTGCCAGCAGCCAACCGGGACTAGCGGGGGGCCGGGAGACCCAGTACTTC
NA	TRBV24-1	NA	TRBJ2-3	CATSDPTSLGTDTQYF	TGTGCCACCAGTGACCCTACTAGCCTTGGCACAGATACGCAGTATTTT
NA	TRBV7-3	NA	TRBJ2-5	CASSSQGGVGETQYF	TGTGCCAGCAGTTCCCAAGGGGGGGTAGGAGAGACCCAGTACTTC
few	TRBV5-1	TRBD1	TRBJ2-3	CASSLDRGSTDTQYF	TGCGCCAGCAGCTTAGACAGGGGTTCCACAGATACGCAGTATTTT
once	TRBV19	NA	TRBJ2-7	CASSIDQGPYEQYF	TGTGCCAGTAGTATCGACCAGGGTCCCTACGAGCAGTACTTC
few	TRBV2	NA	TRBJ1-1	CASSGGRRMNTEAFF	TGTGCCAGCTCCGGAGGGCGACGAATGAACACTGAAGCTTTCTTT
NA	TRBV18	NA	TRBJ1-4	CASSPRSVNEKLFF	TGTGCCAGCTCACCGCGTAGTGTGAATGAAAAACTGTTTTTT
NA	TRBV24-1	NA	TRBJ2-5	CATSDGRGVPKETQYF	TGTGCCACCAGTGATGGGCGGGGCGTACCGAAAGAGACCCAGTACTTC
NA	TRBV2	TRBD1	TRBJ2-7	CASSGDRSYEQYF	TGTGCCAGCAGCGGGGACAGGTCCTACGAGCAGTACTTC
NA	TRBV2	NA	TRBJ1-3	CASSGTPGNTIYF	TGTGCCAGCAGTGGTACACCTGGAAACACCATATATTTT
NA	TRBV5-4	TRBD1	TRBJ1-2	CASSLVPVVGQGAHGYTF	TGTGCCAGCAGCTTGGTGCCCGTTGTGGGGCAGGGGGCGCATGGCTACACCTTC
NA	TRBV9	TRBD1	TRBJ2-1	CASSETGTGVNEQFF	TGTGCCAGCAGTGAGACCGGGACAGGGGTCAATGAGCAGTTCTTC
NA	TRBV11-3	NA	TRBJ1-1	CASSKGERNTEAFF	TGTGCCAGCAGCAAGGGGGAAAGGAACACTGAAGCTTTCTTT
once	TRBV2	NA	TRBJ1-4	CASSSNEKLFF	TGTGCCAGCAGTTCGAATGAAAAACTGTTTTTT
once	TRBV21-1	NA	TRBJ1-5	CASSKAWFSQPQHF	TGTGCCAGCAGCAAAGCGTGGTTTAGCCAGCCCCAGCATTTT
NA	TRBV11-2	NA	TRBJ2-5	CASSPLRGRETQYF	TGTGCCAGCAGCCCCTTGCGGGGGCGGGAGACCCAGTACTTC
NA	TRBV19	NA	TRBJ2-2	CASSRVGVDAGELFF	TGTGCCAGTAGTAGGGTGGGAGTTGACGCCGGGGAGCTGTTTTTT
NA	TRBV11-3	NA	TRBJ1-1	CASSPGPSNTEAFF	TGTGCCAGCAGCCCTGGGCCGTCAAACACTGAAGCTTTCTTT
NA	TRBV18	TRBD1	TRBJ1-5	CASSSTGGNQPQHF	TGTGCCAGCTCGTCTACAGGGGGCAATCAGCCCCAGCATTTT
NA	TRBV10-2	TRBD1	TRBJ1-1	CASGQGLTEAFF	TGCGCCAGCGGACAGGGGCTGACTGAAGCTTTCTTT
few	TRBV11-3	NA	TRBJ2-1	CASSVNSNEQFF	TGTGCCAGCAGCGTAAACTCCAATGAGCAGTTCTTC
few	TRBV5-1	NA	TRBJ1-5	CASSLGALAGAVSNQPQHF	TGCGCCAGCAGCTTGGGGGCACTTGCAGGAGCGGTTAGCAATCAGCCCCAGCATTTT
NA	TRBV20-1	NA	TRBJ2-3	CSASRADTQYF	TGCAGTGCCTCCAGGGCAGATACGCAGTATTTT
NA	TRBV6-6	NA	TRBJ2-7	CASSYSKGQYEQYF	TGTGCCAGCAGTTACTCGAAAGGACAGTACGAGCAGTACTTC
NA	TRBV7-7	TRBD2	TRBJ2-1	CASSPGAGGRYNEQFF	TGTGCCAGCAGCCCGGGGGCGGGGGGCCGCTACAATGAGCAGTTCTTC
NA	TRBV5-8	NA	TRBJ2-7	CASSPMWSRHEQYF	TGTGCCAGCAGCCCCATGTGGAGTAGGCACGAGCAGTACTTC
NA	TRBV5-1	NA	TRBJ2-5	CASSSDPTSRGTQYF	TGCGCCAGCAGCTCGGACCCGACTAGTCGAGGGACCCAGTACTTC
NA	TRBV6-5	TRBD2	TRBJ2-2	CASKTGTIYTGELFF	TGTGCCAGCAAAACCGGGACTATCTACACCGGGGAGCTGTTTTTT
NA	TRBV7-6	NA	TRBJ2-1	CASSLAVEGAYNEQFF	TGTGCCAGCAGCTTAGCGGTCGAAGGGGCCTACAATGAGCAGTTCTTC
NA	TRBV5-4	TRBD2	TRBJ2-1	CASSPTSGGDSYNEQFF	TGTGCCAGCAGTCCGACTAGCGGGGGGGACTCCTACAATGAGCAGTTCTTC
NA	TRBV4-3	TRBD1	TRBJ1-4	CASSQGQGAFANEKLFF	TGCGCCAGCAGCCAAGGGCAGGGGGCGTTTGCTAATGAAAAACTGTTTTTT
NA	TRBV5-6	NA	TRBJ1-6	CASSLPGGSYNSPLHF	TGTGCCAGCAGCCTCCCCGGGGGCTCCTATAATTCACCCCTCCACTTT
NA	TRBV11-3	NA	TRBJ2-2	CASSLGGAGTGELFF	TGTGCCAGCAGCTTAGGGGGCGCTGGGACCGGGGAGCTGTTTTTT
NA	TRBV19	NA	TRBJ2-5	CASTRVSGETQYF	TGTGCCAGTACCCGGGTCTCGGGAGAGACCCAGTACTTC
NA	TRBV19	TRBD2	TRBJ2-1	CATLGLAGVSYNEQFF	TGTGCCACCCTAGGGCTAGCGGGAGTCTCCTACAATGAGCAGTTCTTC
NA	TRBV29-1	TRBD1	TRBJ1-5	CSAETGVRDQPQHF	TGCAGCGCCGAGACAGGGGTTAGGGATCAGCCCCAGCATTTT